Listed below are T cell receptor beta chains from one sample, sequenced in a study of cytomegalovirus exposure and HLA in healthy donors. Profiled with immunoSEQ multiplex PCR; TCRdb holds only in-frame clones, not every one. Seen here are more than 95,000 clones, approximately 88% observed once, and the top ten hold about 1.7%. What was sequenced was PBMCs. These receptors came from a man between 18 and 35 years old in good health and CMV-seronegative. CDR3s leave out the opening cysteine and the closing phenylalanine or tryptophan. The size entry is marked missing in some rows and otherwise reads once, few, many or a size class.

-	TRBV4-3	TRBJ1-6	ASSQDGPNRGLYSSYNSPLH
-	TRBV9	TRBJ2-2	ASSVASTGTGELF
-	TRBV6-5	TRBJ2-2	ASSYGQINTGELF
-	TRBV7-2	TRBJ2-1	ASSLTSGGPNEQF
-	TRBV18	TRBJ2-5	ASSPQGLETQY
-	TRBV2	TRBJ1-5	ASSERWGGNQPQH
once	TRBV29-1	TRBJ1-2	SVGRGGQGDYGYT
-	TRBV9	TRBJ2-3	ASSVVQGISTDTQY
-	TRBV15	TRBJ1-2	ATSREGRANGYT
-	TRBV6-4	TRBJ2-3	ASSDSGHGGFSAQY
-	TRBV7-2	TRBJ2-7	ASSLRTVSYEQY
-	TRBV28	TRBJ1-2	ASSLVGVNGYT
-	TRBV27	TRBJ2-7	ASSTQYNRGLYEQY
-	TRBV28	TRBJ2-1	ASSLSSGRYDNEQF
few	TRBV5-6	TRBJ1-1	ATHSIDSEKAF
-	TRBV6-6	TRBJ2-1	ASSSGGRYNEQF
-	TRBV27	TRBJ2-1	ASRSAGGRNEQF
-	TRBV6-1	TRBJ1-6	ASSTGSRNNSPLH
-	TRBV2	TRBJ1-4	ASNKRPGQPNEKLF
-	TRBV7-2	TRBJ2-1	ASSPTGQQLSYNEQF
-	TRBV19	TRBJ1-4	ASSIPGFKEKLF
-	TRBV7-9	TRBJ1-1	ASSLKGGNTEAF
-	TRBV10-3	TRBJ1-6	AISGTGGYNSPLH
-	TRBV6-5	TRBJ1-1	ASSYSLPPEVTEAF
-	TRBV9	TRBJ1-2	ASSSRVYENPNYGYT
-	TRBV19	TRBJ2-1	ASSMGVQGRSYNEQF
once	TRBV6-5	TRBJ2-1	ASTRLAGSNEQF
few	TRBV27	TRBJ1-1	ASRQGGTEAF
-	TRBV9	TRBJ2-5	ASSPHGAGSQETQY
-	TRBV28	TRBJ2-7	ASSAPGLGGYEQY
-	TRBV18	TRBJ2-3	ASSPGGGETDTQY
few	TRBV5-1	TRBJ1-3	ASSTRPGTGLDTIY
few	TRBV28	TRBJ1-5	ASALGNQPQH
-	TRBV28	TRBJ2-7	ASRLSGDYEQY
-	TRBV19	TRBJ1-1	ASSTQGASTEAF
once	TRBV12-5	TRBJ2-2	ASGLDGTPNGELF
-	TRBV25-1	TRBJ2-3	ASSDPKITDTQY
-	TRBV7-7	TRBJ2-1	ASSSGQSYDEQF
-	TRBV7-8	TRBJ2-5	ASSSQETQY
-	TRBV6-5	TRBJ2-7	ASSGTAGEQY
once	TRBV9	TRBJ1-1	ASSVDGRANTEAF
-	TRBV27	TRBJ2-2	ASSFTDTGELF
-	TRBV18	TRBJ2-7	ASSQSQSYEQY
-	TRBV27	TRBJ1-5	ASPFGGNQPQH
-	TRBV6-6	TRBJ1-1	ASSYSVETEAF
-	TRBV7-7	TRBJ1-4	ASSAGTGGTKLF
-	TRBV28	TRBJ2-3	ASSSAGTSGDTQY
-	TRBV2	TRBJ1-1	ASSEGRSKTEAF
-	TRBV28	TRBJ1-5	ASSFWGPDGGSGPQH
few	TRBV28	TRBJ2-7	ASSHVRGAYEQY